This is a list of T cell receptor beta chains from one sample in a study of CXCR3-negative and CXCR3-positive naive CD8 T cells. TCRdb reprocessed the 5' RACE reads and stores each CDR3 protein as one record, lacking DNA. In all, the sample yields 150,000 to 170,000 distinct CDR3 sequences. The source material was naive CXCR3+ CD8+ T cells from blood. The receptors were gathered from a human donor in good health. Some clones in this sample may be carry-over from other donors' samples. CDR3s include the opening cysteine and the closing phenylalanine or tryptophan.

v_gene	j_gene	CDR3aa
TRBV5-6	TRBJ1-1	CASNRDLSRTEAFF
TRBV20-1	TRBJ2-1	CSARGVGAGLDNEQFF
TRBV4-1	TRBJ2-5	CASSPEGRQETQYF
TRBV6-5	TRBJ2-2	CASSTGTPTGELFF
TRBV13	TRBJ2-1	CASSPMVGGGVNEQFF
TRBV20-1	TRBJ2-4	CRPKTGADWAKNIQYF
TRBV12-3/TRBV12-4	TRBJ2-3	CASSDTGTRSTDTQYF
TRBV9	TRBJ2-3	CASSVSGYSTDTQYF
TRBV24-1	TRBJ2-3	CATSDFAASGQDTQYF
TRBV20-1	TRBJ2-1	CSASRPSGPHEQFF
TRBV12-3/TRBV12-4	TRBJ2-1	CASSLSAGSHEQFF
TRBV7-9	TRBJ2-3	CASSFAIGLSTEDTQYF
TRBV5-1	TRBJ2-3	CASSWEPGGPDTQYF
TRBV7-6	TRBJ2-7	CASSYQGQISYEQYF
TRBV10-3	TRBJ1-1	CAISEGDERLNTEAFF
TRBV28	TRBJ1-5	CASKEGAGQPQHF
TRBV7-2	TRBJ2-1	CASSLGGTEQFF
TRBV5-5	TRBJ2-7	CASSVDGYYEQYF
TRBV5-1	TRBJ1-5	CASSASYQGDRGNQPQHF
TRBV14	TRBJ1-2	CASSRTVGRGLGYGYTF
TRBV12-3/TRBV12-4	TRBJ2-5	CASSLSETQYF
TRBV15	TRBJ1-1	CATSPGATEAFF
TRBV2	TRBJ1-2	CASSADRGTGGYTF
TRBV7-2	TRBJ2-3	CASSSLAGGLGDTQYF
TRBV5-5	TRBJ2-7	CASSLRSGVHEQYF
TRBV12-5	TRBJ1-2	CASGLGYGNYGYTF
TRBV12-3/TRBV12-4	TRBJ1-2	CASSFGGMDGYTF
TRBV7-9	TRBJ2-1	CASSLYEGIAYNEQFF
TRBV7-6	TRBJ2-2	CASSLGVGTGELFF
TRBV20-1	TRBJ2-7	CSAREYLAGHYEQYF
TRBV28	TRBJ2-7	CASSSDQKYEQYF
TRBV7-9	TRBJ2-1	CASSFGTGMYNEQFF
TRBV15	TRBJ2-2	CATSKPGQGPGELFF
TRBV21-1	TRBJ2-1	CASSKPTRYRRNNEQFF
TRBV4-1	TRBJ1-1	CASSQGQWPNTEAFF
TRBV5-1	TRBJ2-3	CASSSSSADRRDTQYF